This T cell receptor (beta chain) was identified in a study of T cell responses to AZD1222 COVID-19 vaccine. Study-wide background: Samples with a second dose at about 4 or about 12 weeks were pooled together. Study-level findings and limits: Possibly, clonal diversity was underestimated; donors were largely white British and included more females. Rises in breadth and depth of Spike-specific TCRs came after two AZD1222 doses. AZD1222 recipients seropositive at baseline numbered only five to seven.

The CDR3 is 15 amino acids. The V and J ends lost 6 bases and 4 bases, in that order; junction bases with no gene match: 4. Germline V CDR1 and CDR2: LNHDA, SQIVND (reference sequence). Some clones are missing from TCRdb's copy, which holds only in-frame ones; the method was immunoSEQ multiplex PCR. The table includes 130,000 or so clones, about 93% detected once. In the case of this clone: Antigen unknown.

The chain employs TRBV19 and TRBJ2-2; 11 bases align to TRBD1. The source material was peripheral blood, sampled on day 0 of AZD1222 vaccination. The sequence was collected from an adult in good health. As DNA, the CDR3 is TGTGCCAGTAGGAAGGACAGGGGGCTCACCGGGGAGCTGTTTTTT. Encoded protein: CASRKDRGLTGELFF.